Described below is a single TCR beta chain sequence and its context. The method was immunoSEQ multiplex PCR; TCRdb's version includes in-frame clones alone and lacks a portion of them. The table has under 90,000 clones, roughly 95% seen once. This CDR3 region has 14 residues. Looked up from germline, CDR1 is LNHDA and CDR2 is SQIVND (reference sequence). V gave up 3 bases and J gave up 5 bases; unmatched junction bases: 3. What was sequenced was PBMCs. The TCR originated in a man aged 40-49 years with rheumatoid arthritis. The chain couples TRBV19 to TRBJ2-1, with 8 bases that match TRBD1. CDR3 sequence: CASSMGQVNNEQFF. The CDR3 DNA sequence: TGTGCCAGTAGTATGGGACAGGTAAACAATGAGCAGTTCTTC.